Presented here are 14 T cell receptor beta chains from one specimen sequenced in a study of regulatory T cells in long-lasting Graves disease. Time point defined: newly diagnosed GD, antithyroid drugs for less than 3 months. PBMCs were the source of the RNA used for TCR sequencing. Arm-PCR of CDR3 regions and iRepertoire HTBI primers were used to build TCR beta libraries. TCRdb reprocessed the multiplex PCR reads with MiXCR, giving one entry per CDR3 protein. The data contain 400,000 to 550,000 distinct CDR3 sequences, about 15% of them singletons. These sequences were also reported in another study, on T cells in Graves' hyperthyroidism and ophthalmopathy.

Sequenced here: peripheral blood mononuclear cells (PBMCs), sampled at new diagnosis, from a patient treated with antithyroid drugs. These TCRs come from a young woman with Graves disease.

This clonotype has ten or more counts. The chain combines TRBV13 with TRBJ1-3; no definite D call. The CDR3 contains 15 residues. V lost 0 bases to trimming and J lost 7 bases, with 13 bases between them. Germline V gene sequence: CDR1 PRHDT, CDR2 FYEKMQ (reference sequence). The CDR3 DNA follows: TGTGCCAGCAGCTTAGGCCAGATAGTCCGGAACACCATATATTTT. It yields the protein CASSLGQIVRNTIYF.

The chain uses TRBV9 and TRBJ2-1; TRBD2 is a possible D gene (6 bases). CDR1 is SGDLS and CDR2 is YYNGEE in the germline V gene. V gave up 3 bases and J gave up 13 bases, with 17 bases separating them. This CDR3 has 13 amino acids. The CDR3: CASSEREFPLQFF. The CDR3 DNA reads as TGTGCCAGCAGCGAACGGGAGTTTCCGCTTCAGTTCTTC.

The genes are TRBV9 and TRBJ2-1, with TRBD2 identical over 7 bases. CDR1 is SGDLS and CDR2 is YYNGEE in the germline V gene. This CDR3 spans 16 amino acids. The V segment lost 3 bases and the J segment 8 bases; nucleotides outside the gene matches: 14. The CDR3 reads CASSAFSGTTGDEQFF. The CDR3 DNA is TGTGCCAGCAGCGCGTTTTCCGGGACTACCGGCGATGAGCAGTTCTTC.

Only one count was recorded for this clonotype. The chain links TRBV5-4 to TRBJ2-7, with 9 bases that match TRBD2. Germline V CDR1 and CDR2: SGHNT, YYREEE (reference sequence). The CDR3 totals 15 residues. V was pared by 0 bases and J by 5 bases, with 6 bases of the junction left unmatched. The CDR3 nucleotides are TGTGCCAGCAGCTTGGGGGGACTAGCTCACGACGAGCAGTACTTC. Its protein is CASSLGGLAHDEQYF.

This clonotype was observed at least ten times. The chain recombines TRBV30 with TRBJ2-1, with 11 bases lining up with TRBD1. The CDR3 loop spans 16 amino acids. The germline V gene has CDR1 GTSNPN and CDR2 SVGIG (reference sequence). The ends lost 3 bases at V and 6 bases at J; junction bases unmatched: 10. CDR3 in amino acids: CAWRAPGTGGLNEQFF. The CDR3 DNA follows: TGTGCCTGGAGAGCACCTGGGACAGGGGGACTCAATGAGCAGTTCTTC.

This clonotype was seen ten or more times. The V gene is TRBV6-1, the J gene TRBJ2-5; D call uncertain. Trimming cost V 2 bases and J 7 bases, with 17 bases left between them. The CDR3 runs to 15 residues. The V gene's germline CDR1 is MNHNS and CDR2 SASEGT. CDR3 loop: CASSENPVRPGTQYF. The CDR3 coding sequence is TGTGCCAGCAGTGAAAATCCAGTACGGCCCGGGACCCAGTACTTC.

This clonotype appeared many times. CDR3 sequence reads: CASSSGGPPFYNEQFF. CDR3 DNA: TGTGCCAGCAGCTCCGGAGGGCCTCCCTTCTACAATGAGCAGTTCTTC. The chain carries TRBV11-3 and TRBJ2-1; maybe TRBD2 (6 bases). Germline V gene lookup returns CDR1 SGHNT and CDR2 YENEEA. The V and J ends lost 4 bases and 3 bases respectively, with 16 bases between them. CDR3 size: 16 residues. The full variable domain, with the rest looked up from reference TRBV11-3 and TRBJ2-1, is EAGVVQSPRYKIIEKKQPVAFWCNPISGHNTLYWYLQNLGQGPELLIRYENEEAVDDSQLPKDRFSAERLKGVDSTLKIQPAELGDSAVYLCASSSGGPPFYNEQFFGPGTRLTVL.

This clonotype was counted at least ten times. This chain uses TRBV20-1 with TRBJ2-1, with D perhaps TRBD1 (6 bases). V was trimmed by 0 bases and J by 8 bases, leaving 17 bases between them. The CDR3 covers 15 residues. Germline CDR1 is DFQATT and CDR2 is SNEGSKA (reference sequence). The CDR3: CSARDLGAGVDEQFF. CDR3 nucleotides: TGCAGTGCTAGAGATCTAGGAGCAGGGGTGGATGAGCAGTTCTTC.

This clonotype was detected many times. The rearrangement joins TRBV3-1 to TRBJ1-2, with D perhaps matching TRBD1 (5 bases). Germline V CDR1 and CDR2: LGHDT, YNNKEL (reference sequence). The length of the CDR3 is 14 residues. V lost 2 bases, J lost 5 bases, and 12 bases lay in between. CDR3 sequence (DNA): TGTGCCAGCAGCCAATTCCAGGGATCATATGGCTACACCTTC. Its translation is CASSQFQGSYGYTF.

The chain has TRBV29-1 and TRBJ1-5; maybe TRBD1 (5 bases). In germline, CDR1 is SQVTM, CDR2 ANQGSEA. V lost 2 bases, J lost 7 bases, and 12 bases lay in between. CDR3 length equals 13 residues. This CDR3 is CSVEMGEGQPQHF. DNA for the CDR3: TGCAGCGTTGAAATGGGGGAAGGGCAGCCCCAGCATTTT. Variable domain in full (rest from reference TRBV29-1 and TRBJ1-5): SAVISQKPSRDICQRGTSLTIQCQVDSQVTMMFWYRQQPGQSLTLIATANQGSEATYESGFVIDKFPISRPNLTFSTLTVSNMSPEDSSIYLCSVEMGEGQPQHFGDGTRLSIL.

This clonotype was detected a few times. The J gene is TRBJ2-7, the V gene TRBV27; 10 bases fit TRBD1. With 5 bases clipped from V and 5 bases from J, the junction kept 9 bases outside the gene matches. The CDR3 sequence is 15 residues long. Germline-derived CDR1 and CDR2 are MNHEY and SMNVEV (reference sequence). The CDR3 region has the DNA TGTGCCAGCAGTCACCACGGGACAGGGGCGGACGAGCAGTACTTC. It codes for CASSHHGTGADEQYF.

This clonotype was observed many times. V gene TRBV10-1 combines with J gene TRBJ1-1, with D unresolved. CDR1 is WNHNN and CDR2 is SYGVQD in the germline V gene (reference sequence). This CDR3 is built from 11 residues. V was shortened by 8 bases and J by 4 bases, with 8 bases between the two germline ends. CDR3 loop: CASSRGTEAFF. The DNA of the CDR3 is TGCGCCAGCTCGAGAGGCACTGAAGCTTTCTTT.

This clonotype has at least ten counts. The chain employs TRBV7-9 and TRBJ2-1, with TRBD2 as a possible D gene (6 bases). Trimming left V 1 base short and J 4 bases short, with 11 bases between. The CDR3 loop spans 15 amino acids. Germline V gene lookup returns CDR1 SEHNR and CDR2 FQNEAQ (reference sequence). The DNA for the CDR3 is TGTGCCAGCAGCTTAGGGTCAGGGAGGTACAATGAGCAGTTCTTC. The encoded protein is CASSLGSGRYNEQFF.

This clonotype occurred many times. The V gene is TRBV28, the J gene TRBJ2-5; 9 nucleotides align to TRBD2. Germline CDR1 and CDR2: MDHEN and SYDVKM. The CDR3 has 18 amino acids. After removal of 2 bases from V and 2 bases from J, the junction contained 12 bases not matched to a gene. CDR3: CASSLTPHTSGLQETQYF. CDR3 coding DNA: TGTGCCAGCAGTTTAACCCCCCACACTAGCGGGCTGCAAGAGACCCAGTACTTC.